A selection of T cell receptor beta chains follows, all from one sample in a study of control samples from healthy donors and cancer patients. The protocol was immunoSEQ multiplex PCR, while the TCRdb copy is restricted to in-frame clones and leaves out a portion. The sample shows about 160,000 clones, roughly 90% of them seen only once. The specimen sequenced was blood. These receptors were collected from a woman between 25 and 40 years old in good health. Each CDR3 is given with its conserved first and last residue. The D gene is left open where the match is weak. Clone sizes are given selectively: once, few, many, or a class where the clone is expanded.

TGTGCCAGCAGCGTCAGTCAAGGGGCCACTGAAGCTTTCTTT CASSVSQGATEAFF NA TRBV9 NA TRBJ1-1
TGTGCCAGTAGTATAGGGGCAGGGCCGCAGTATTTT CASSIGAGPQYF NA TRBV19 NA TRBJ2-3
TGTGCCAGCAGCACCGACAGGGGGCGGCTGACCCAGTACTTC CASSTDRGRLTQYF once TRBV6-5 TRBD1 TRBJ2-5
TGTGCCAGCAGCTTCCGACCCCGAGGGGATACGCAGTATTTT CASSFRPRGDTQYF NA TRBV13 NA TRBJ2-3
TGTGCCAGCAGTGTGACAGGGGCTGGACAGCCCCAGCATTTT CASSVTGAGQPQHF NA TRBV27 TRBD1 TRBJ1-5
TGTGCCAGTAGTATAGTTACGCTCACTCAGCCCCAGCATTTT CASSIVTLTQPQHF NA TRBV19 NA TRBJ1-5
TGTGCCAGCAGTAGCCAGGGCGGAGATAACTATGGCTACACCTTC CASSSQGGDNYGYTF NA TRBV6-6 NA TRBJ1-2
TGTGCCAGCAGCTTGCCACAGGGCTACGAGCAGTACTTC CASSLPQGYEQYF NA TRBV7-9 NA TRBJ2-7
TGTGCCAGTAGTACAGGATTCACACAGGGTTGGAACATTCAGTACTTC CASSTGFTQGWNIQYF NA TRBV19 NA TRBJ2-4
TGTGCCAGTAGTGGGGACAGGGGGACAGATACGCAGTATTTT CASSGDRGTDTQYF NA TRBV19 TRBD1 TRBJ2-3
TGTGCCAGCAGCGAGGGACTAGCTGTGAACATTCAGTACTTC CASSEGLAVNIQYF NA TRBV5-4 TRBD2 TRBJ2-4
TGTGCCAGCAGTGACTCGAAGGGTAGCGGGACCGATACGCAGTATTTT CASSDSKGSGTDTQYF NA TRBV6-4 TRBD2 TRBJ2-3
TGTGCCAGCAGCCCCGGGACTAGCGGGATGTCCGATGAGCAGTTCTTC CASSPGTSGMSDEQFF NA TRBV3-1/TRBV3-2 TRBD2 TRBJ2-1
TGTGCCAGCAGTGGAGGGGCGGCTGGCTATGGCTACACCTTC CASSGGAAGYGYTF once TRBV2 NA TRBJ1-2
TGTGCCAGCAGTTACTCGTCCCCAACTACAGGGCGAAGCCGACATGAAAAACTGTTTTTT CASSYSSPTTGRSRHEKLFF NA TRBV6-2/TRBV6-3 NA TRBJ1-4
TGTGCCAGCAGCTTAGAGGGGGCTAGGCAGCCCCAGCATTTT CASSLEGARQPQHF NA TRBV11-2 NA TRBJ1-5
TGTGCCAGTACCCCAACGACTAGCGGGACCCTAGCCAAAAACATTCAGTACTTC CASTPTTSGTLAKNIQYF once TRBV19 TRBD2 TRBJ2-4
TGTGCCAGCAGTTTATCGACAACTAGCGGGACCAATGAGCAGTTCTTC CASSLSTTSGTNEQFF once TRBV27 TRBD2 TRBJ2-1
TGTGCCAGCAGTTTGGATTACAATCAGCCCCAGCATTTT CASSLDYNQPQHF NA TRBV28 NA TRBJ1-5
TGTGCCAGCAGCTTAGAGGGGGCCCCTAACTATGGCTACACCTTC CASSLEGAPNYGYTF NA TRBV7-6 TRBD1 TRBJ1-2
TGTGCCAGTAGTATAGACCTCTGGGAGGATACGCAGCATTTT CASSIDLWEDTQHF NA TRBV19 NA TRBJ1-5
TGTGCCAGCAGCCAGGGCGGGACAGGGGTTAATTCACCCCTCCACTTT CASSQGGTGVNSPLHF NA TRBV3-1/TRBV3-2 TRBD1 TRBJ1-6
TGTGCCAGCAGCTCCTCCGGGGGAGGGGTGGGGAATGAGCAGTTCTTC CASSSSGGGVGNEQFF few TRBV7-3 TRBD2 TRBJ2-1
TGTGCCATCAGTGACCCCGGGACAGAACATGAAAAACTGTTTTTT CAISDPGTEHEKLFF NA TRBV10-3 TRBD1 TRBJ1-4
TGTGCCACCAGCAGAACAGGGGCGTATGGCTACACCTTC CATSRTGAYGYTF NA TRBV15 TRBD1 TRBJ1-2
TGTGCCAGCAGTTACTCTAAGTGGGGCAGGGGCAATCAGCCCCAGCATTTT CASSYSKWGRGNQPQHF NA TRBV6-2/TRBV6-3 NA TRBJ1-5
TGTGCCAGCAGCGGCAGGCAGCGGGAGGCCTACAATGAGCAGTTCTTC CASSGRQREAYNEQFF NA TRBV7-9 TRBD2 TRBJ2-1